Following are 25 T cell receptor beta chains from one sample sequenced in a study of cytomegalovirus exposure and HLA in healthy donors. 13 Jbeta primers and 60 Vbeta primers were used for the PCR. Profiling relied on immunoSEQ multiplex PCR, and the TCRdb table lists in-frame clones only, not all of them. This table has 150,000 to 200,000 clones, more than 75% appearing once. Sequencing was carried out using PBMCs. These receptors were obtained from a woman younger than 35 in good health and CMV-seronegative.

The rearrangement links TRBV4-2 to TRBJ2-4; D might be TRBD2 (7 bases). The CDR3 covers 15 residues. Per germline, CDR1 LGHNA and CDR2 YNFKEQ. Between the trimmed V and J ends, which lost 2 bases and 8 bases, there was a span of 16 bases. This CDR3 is CASSQSLGEGDIQYF. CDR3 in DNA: TGTGCCAGCAGCCAATCGCTAGGGGAGGGGGACATTCAGTACTTC.

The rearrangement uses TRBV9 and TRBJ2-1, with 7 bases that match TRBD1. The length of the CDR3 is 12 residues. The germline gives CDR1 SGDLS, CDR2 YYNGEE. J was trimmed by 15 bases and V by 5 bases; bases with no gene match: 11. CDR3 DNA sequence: TGTGCCAGCAGAGCAACAGGGGTAGGTCTGTTCTTC. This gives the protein CASRATGVGLFF.

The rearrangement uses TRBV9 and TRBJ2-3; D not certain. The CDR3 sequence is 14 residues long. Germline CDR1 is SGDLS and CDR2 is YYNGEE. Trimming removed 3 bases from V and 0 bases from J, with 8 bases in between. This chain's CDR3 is CASSESTSTDTQYF. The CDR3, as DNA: TGTGCCAGCAGCGAGAGTACTAGCACAGATACGCAGTATTTT.

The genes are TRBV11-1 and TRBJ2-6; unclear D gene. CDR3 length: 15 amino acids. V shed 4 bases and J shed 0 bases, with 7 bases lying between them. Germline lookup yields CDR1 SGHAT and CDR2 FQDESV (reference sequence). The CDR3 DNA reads TGTGCCAGCAGCTCTCAGCGCTCTGGGGCCAACGTCCTGACTTTC. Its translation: CASSSQRSGANVLTF.

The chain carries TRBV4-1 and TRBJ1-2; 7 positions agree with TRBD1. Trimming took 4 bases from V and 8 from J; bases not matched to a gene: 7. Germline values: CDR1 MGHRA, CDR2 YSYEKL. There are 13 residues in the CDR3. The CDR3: CASSLQGVYGYTF. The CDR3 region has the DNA TGCGCCAGCAGCCTCCAGGGGGTGTACGGCTACACCTTC.

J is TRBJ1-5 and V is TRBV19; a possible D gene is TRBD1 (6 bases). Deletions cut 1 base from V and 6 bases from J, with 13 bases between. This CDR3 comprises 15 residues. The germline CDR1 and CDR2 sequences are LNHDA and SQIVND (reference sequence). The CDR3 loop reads CASSIGQGWFQPQHF. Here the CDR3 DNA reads TGTGCCAGTAGTATAGGTCAGGGGTGGTTTCAGCCCCAGCATTTT. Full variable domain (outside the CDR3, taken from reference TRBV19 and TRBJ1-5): DGGITQSPKYLFRKEGQNVTLSCEQNLNHDAMYWYRQDPGQGLRLIYYSQIVNDFQKGDIAEGYSVSREKKESFPLTVTSAQKNPTAFYLCASSIGQGWFQPQHFGDGTRLSIL.

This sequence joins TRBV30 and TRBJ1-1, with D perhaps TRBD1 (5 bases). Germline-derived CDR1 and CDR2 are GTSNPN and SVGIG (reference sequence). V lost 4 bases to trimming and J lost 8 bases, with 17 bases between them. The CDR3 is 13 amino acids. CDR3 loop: CAWTANRGTEAFF. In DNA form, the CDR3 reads TGTGCCTGGACCGCAAATCGGGGGACCGAAGCTTTCTTT.

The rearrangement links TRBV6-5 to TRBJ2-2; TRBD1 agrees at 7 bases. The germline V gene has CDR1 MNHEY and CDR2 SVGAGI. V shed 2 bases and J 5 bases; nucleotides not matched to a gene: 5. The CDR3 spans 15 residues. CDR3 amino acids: CASSYADRATGELFF. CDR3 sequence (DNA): TGTGCCAGCAGTTACGCCGACAGGGCAACCGGGGAGCTGTTTTTT.

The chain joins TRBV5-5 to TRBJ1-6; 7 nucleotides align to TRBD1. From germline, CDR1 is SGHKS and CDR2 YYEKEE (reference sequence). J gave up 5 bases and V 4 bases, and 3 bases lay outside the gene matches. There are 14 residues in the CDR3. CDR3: CASSPQGNNSPLHF. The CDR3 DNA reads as TGTGCCAGCAGCCCACAGGGGAATAATTCACCCCTCCACTTT.

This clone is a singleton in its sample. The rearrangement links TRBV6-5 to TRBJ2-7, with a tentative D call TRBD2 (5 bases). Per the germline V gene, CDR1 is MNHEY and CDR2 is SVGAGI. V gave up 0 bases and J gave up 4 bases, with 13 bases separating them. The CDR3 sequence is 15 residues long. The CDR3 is CASSYSSSRLYEQYF. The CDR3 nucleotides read TGTGCCAGCAGTTACTCGTCTAGCCGATTATACGAGCAGTACTTC.

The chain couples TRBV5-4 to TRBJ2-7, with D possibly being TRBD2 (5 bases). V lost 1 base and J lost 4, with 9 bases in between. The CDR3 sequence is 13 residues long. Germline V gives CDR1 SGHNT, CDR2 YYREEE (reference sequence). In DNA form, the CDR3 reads TGTGCCAGCAGCTTGTCGGGGATATACGAGCAGTACTTC. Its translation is CASSLSGIYEQYF.

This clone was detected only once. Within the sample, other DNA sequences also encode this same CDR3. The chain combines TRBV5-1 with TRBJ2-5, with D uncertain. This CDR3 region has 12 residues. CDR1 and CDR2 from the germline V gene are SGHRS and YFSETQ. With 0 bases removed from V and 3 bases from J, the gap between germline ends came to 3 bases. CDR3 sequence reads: CASSLAEETQYF. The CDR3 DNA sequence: TGCGCCAGCAGCTTGGCGGAAGAGACCCAGTACTTC.

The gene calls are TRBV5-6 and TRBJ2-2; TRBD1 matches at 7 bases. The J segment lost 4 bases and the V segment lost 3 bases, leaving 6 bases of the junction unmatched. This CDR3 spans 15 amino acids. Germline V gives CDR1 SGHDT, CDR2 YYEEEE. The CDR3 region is CASSSSTGITGELFF. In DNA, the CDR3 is TGTGCCAGCAGCTCCTCGACAGGGATCACCGGGGAGCTGTTTTTT.

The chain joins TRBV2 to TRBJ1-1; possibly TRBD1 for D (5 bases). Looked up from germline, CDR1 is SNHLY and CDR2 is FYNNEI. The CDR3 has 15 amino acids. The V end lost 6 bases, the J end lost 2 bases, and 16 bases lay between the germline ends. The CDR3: CASRSRQFVNTEAFF. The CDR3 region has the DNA TGTGCCAGCAGGTCCCGACAGTTTGTCAACACTGAAGCTTTCTTT.

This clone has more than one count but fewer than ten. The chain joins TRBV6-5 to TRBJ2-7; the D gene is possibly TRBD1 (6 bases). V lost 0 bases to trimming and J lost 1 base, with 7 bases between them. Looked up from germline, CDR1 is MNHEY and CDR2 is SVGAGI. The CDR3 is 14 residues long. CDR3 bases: TGTGCCAGCAGTTACTCCGGACAGTCCTACGAGCAGTACTTC. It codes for CASSYSGQSYEQYF.

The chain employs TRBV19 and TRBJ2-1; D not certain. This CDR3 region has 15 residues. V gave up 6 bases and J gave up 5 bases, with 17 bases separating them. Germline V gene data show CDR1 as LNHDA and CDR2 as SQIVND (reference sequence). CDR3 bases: TGTGCCAGTAGCCGTTGGGCTTTTGGTAACAATGAGCAGTTCTTC. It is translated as CASSRWAFGNNEQFF.

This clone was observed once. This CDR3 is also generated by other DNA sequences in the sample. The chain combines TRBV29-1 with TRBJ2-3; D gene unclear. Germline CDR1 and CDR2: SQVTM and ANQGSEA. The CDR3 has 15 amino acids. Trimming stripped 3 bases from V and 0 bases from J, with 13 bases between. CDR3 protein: CSVDRSGQSTDTQYF. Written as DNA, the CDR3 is TGCAGCGTTGACCGTAGTGGGCAGAGCACAGATACGCAGTATTTT.

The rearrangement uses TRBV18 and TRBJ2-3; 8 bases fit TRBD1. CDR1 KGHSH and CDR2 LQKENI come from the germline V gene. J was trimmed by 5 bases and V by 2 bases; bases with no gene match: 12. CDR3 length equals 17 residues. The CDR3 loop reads CASSPTSTGGLGDTQYF. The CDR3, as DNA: TGTGCCAGCTCACCAACTTCAACAGGGGGGTTAGGAGATACGCAGTATTTT.

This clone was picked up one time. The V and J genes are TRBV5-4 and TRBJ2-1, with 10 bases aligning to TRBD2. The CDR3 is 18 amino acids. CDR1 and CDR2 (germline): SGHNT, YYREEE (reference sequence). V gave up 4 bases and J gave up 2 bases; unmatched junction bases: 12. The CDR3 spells CASSPTTTSGATYNEQFF. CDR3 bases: TGTGCCAGCAGCCCCACCACAACTAGCGGGGCTACCTACAATGAGCAGTTCTTC.

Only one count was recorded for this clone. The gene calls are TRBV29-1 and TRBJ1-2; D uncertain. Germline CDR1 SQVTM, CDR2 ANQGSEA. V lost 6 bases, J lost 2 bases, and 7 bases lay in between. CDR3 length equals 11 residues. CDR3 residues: CSVRRNYGYTF. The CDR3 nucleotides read TGCAGCGTACGGCGGAACTATGGCTACACCTTC.

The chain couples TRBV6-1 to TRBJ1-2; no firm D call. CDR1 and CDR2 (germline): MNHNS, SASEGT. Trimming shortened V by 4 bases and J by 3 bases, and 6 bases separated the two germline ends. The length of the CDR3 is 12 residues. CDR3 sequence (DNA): TGTGCCAGCAGTGTCCGGGACTATGGCTACACCTTC. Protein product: CASSVRDYGYTF.

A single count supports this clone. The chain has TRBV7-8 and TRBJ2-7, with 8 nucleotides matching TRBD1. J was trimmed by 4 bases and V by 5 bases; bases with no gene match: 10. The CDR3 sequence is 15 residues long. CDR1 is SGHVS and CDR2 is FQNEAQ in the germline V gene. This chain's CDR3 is CASSLRGRGPYEQYF. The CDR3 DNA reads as TGTGCCAGCAGCCTAAGAGGCAGGGGGCCGTACGAGCAGTACTTC.

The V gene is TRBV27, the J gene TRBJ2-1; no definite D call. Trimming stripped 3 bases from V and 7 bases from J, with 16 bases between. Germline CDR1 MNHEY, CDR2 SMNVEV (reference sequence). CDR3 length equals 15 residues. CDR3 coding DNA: TGTGCCAGCAGTTTGCTTTTCGGCAGCGCAAATGAGCAGTTCTTC. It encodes CASSLLFGSANEQFF.

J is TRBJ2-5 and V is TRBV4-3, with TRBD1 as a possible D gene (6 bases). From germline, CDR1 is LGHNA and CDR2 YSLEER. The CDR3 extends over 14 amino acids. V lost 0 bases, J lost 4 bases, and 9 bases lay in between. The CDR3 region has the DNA TGCGCCAGCAGCCAAGAGGGCAGGGGAGAGACCCAGTACTTC. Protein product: CASSQEGRGETQYF.

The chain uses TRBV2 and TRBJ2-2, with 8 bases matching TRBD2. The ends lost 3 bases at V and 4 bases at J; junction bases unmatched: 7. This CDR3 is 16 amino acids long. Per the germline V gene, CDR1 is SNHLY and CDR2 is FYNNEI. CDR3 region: CASSEQRESLTGELFF. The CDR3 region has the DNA TGTGCCAGCAGTGAGCAGCGGGAGAGTCTCACCGGGGAGCTGTTTTTT.